What follows is one TCR beta chain and its context. Its binding antigen is unknown. Base qualities are not recorded, but no much larger clone differs from it by a single base. This entry is derived from a study of blood T cell repertoires in COVID-19 (dated by TCRdb to 2018 to 2020). Context from the whole study: Collaborator samples came from the United States, Italy and Spain and covered acute and convalescent phases of COVID-19. The material from the prospective study consisted of cDNA or gDNA derived from T cells, B-cell-depleted T cells, or PBMCs. Subjects who had been exposed to COVID-19, were actively infected with it, or had recovered from it provided the deeply sampled blood TCRbeta repertoires that made up the dataset. The repertoires were made available in a free public database intended to serve as a resource for research on the immune response to SARS-CoV-2. The samples were drawn from the first 160 participants of the ongoing ImmuneRACE study and from under 1,500 subjects provided by 6 global collaborators. The sample metadata nearly always contained a de-identified subject ID, COVID-19 status, age in years and sex. Where available, HLA class I and class II types were taken from metadata supplied by the sample provider and were not determined by assay-based typing.

The immunoSEQ Assay, a bias-controlled multiplex PCR, was used to amplify TCRbeta CDR3 regions from genomic DNA. Concerning the study's data processing: Within the assay, amplification of reference gene primers was used to estimate how many nucleated cells each sample contained. To quantify the absolute abundance of each unique TCRbeta CDR3 rearrangement, sequence reads were collapsed and filtered. For each sample, productive Simpson clonality was calculated as the square root of Simpson's diversity index across productive rearrangements. TCRdb took over this immuneACCESS table, retaining in-frame rearrangements with V and J assigned. Such tables are incomplete; in checked studies, under half of the missing clones stem from an unresolved V gene, and the remainder is unexplained. That table furnishes V, J and clone size, whereas the DNA furnished D and trimming. Within this sample are 220,000 or so clones, with around four fifths of them counted one time only. The ten largest clonotypes hold around 8% of the sample.

Including the terminal cysteine and phenylalanine, the CDR3 comprises 16 residues. The retained sequence is limited to the CDR3, 48 bases, with the frame set at the first base. Trimming takes 0 bases from V and 8 bases from J, and the germline ends sit 19 bases apart. The germline V gene supplies CDR1 LGHNT and CDR2 FRNRAP. One collaborating source in Seattle enrolled patients during active infection and followed them longitudinally through the course of disease. Each collaborating institution followed its own protocols to collect whole blood in K2EDTA tubes. For TCRbeta analysis, collaborators shipped samples as frozen whole blood, isolated PBMCs, or DNA extracted from either of those sample types. Broader findings and caveats from the paper: How much clinical and demographic metadata was included differed by source and by participant, and the metadata was provided uncurated.

Here the chain combines TRBV12-5 and TRBJ1-2; the D gene is perhaps TRBD1, from 6 matching bases. This receptor was obtained from a woman of 80 years or more with COVID-19, enrolled during active disease. The specimen was peripheral blood. The CDR3 protein: CASGLVPGVRGWGYTF. The nucleotide sequence is TGTGCTAGTGGTTTGGTACCAGGGGTTAGAGGCTGGGGCTACACCTTC.